One and the same sample provided the 23 T cell receptor beta chains below, sequenced in a study of T-cell reconstitution after alpha-beta-depleted transplantation in children. As it was prepared, the TCRbeta library received unique molecular identifiers. TCRdb fed the PCR reads into MiXCR, producing one record per CDR3 protein. The sample shows approximately 800,000 distinct CDR3 sequences, 15% to 20% of them seen only once. Specimen: PBMCs, mostly from graft donor cells, collected 360 days after TCRalphabeta/CD19-depleted stem cell transplant. The origin of the receptors is a male patient younger than 18 who had a stem cell transplant for acute lymphoblastic leukemia, so the T cells may come from the graft donor.

This clonotype appeared a few times. This chain uses TRBV4-2 with TRBJ2-1; 7 nucleotides agree with TRBD2. The germline V gene encodes CDR1 LGHNA and CDR2 YNFKEQ. V lost 2 bases, J lost 5 bases, and 9 bases stayed unmatched. The CDR3 has 16 residues. Here the CDR3 reads CASSQLGGSQDNEQFF. The CDR3 bases are TGTGCCAGCAGCCAACTGGGGGGGAGTCAGGACAATGAGCAGTTCTTC.

The chain is built from TRBV18 and TRBJ2-3; 9 positions agree with TRBD2. Germline assignment: CDR1 KGHSH and CDR2 LQKENI. V shed 1 base and J 4 bases; nucleotides not matched to a gene: 12. The CDR3 totals 18 residues. The CDR3 reads CASSPRIAREGRSDTQYF. The CDR3 DNA sequence: TGTGCCAGCTCACCACGTATTGCGCGGGAGGGCCGCTCAGATACGCAGTATTTT.

This clonotype was recorded a few times. The V and J genes are TRBV4-1 and TRBJ2-1; perhaps TRBD1 as D (5 bases). The CDR3 is made up of 12 amino acids. Germline values: CDR1 MGHRA, CDR2 YSYEKL. Trimming pared 1 base from V and 12 bases from J, leaving 10 bases between. CDR3 DNA: TGCGCCAGCAGCCAAGCTAGGGGCCCGCAGTTCTTC. Translating it yields CASSQARGPQFF.

This clonotype was counted ten times or more. This sequence joins TRBV29-1 and TRBJ2-2; 7 bases map to TRBD2. The CDR3 contains 13 residues. Germline V gives CDR1 SQVTM, CDR2 ANQGSEA. V gave up 4 bases and J gave up 3 bases; unmatched junction bases: 2. CDR3 nucleotides: TGCAGCGTTGGCCTAGCGGACACCGGGGAGCTGTTTTTT. It is translated as CSVGLADTGELFF.

In nucleotides, the CDR3 is TGTGCCAGCAGCAGCCCCACAGCTTATTTCACTGAAGCTTTCTTT. Its protein product is CASSSPTAYFTEAFF. The chain combines TRBV5-5 with TRBJ1-1, with D unclear. V lost 4 bases, J lost 4 bases, and 17 bases lay in between. CDR1 and CDR2 from the germline V gene are SGHKS and YYEKEE (reference sequence). The CDR3 has 15 amino acids.

This clonotype was detected a few times. The chain has TRBV9 and TRBJ2-7; no clear D gene. Germline lookup yields CDR1 SGDLS and CDR2 YYNGEE. The CDR3 spans 14 residues. The V and J ends lost 3 bases and 0 bases respectively, with 10 bases between them. The CDR3 sequence is CASSAQAASYEQYF. In DNA form, the CDR3 reads TGTGCCAGCAGCGCTCAGGCGGCCTCCTACGAGCAGTACTTC.

The chain recombines TRBV11-2 with TRBJ2-7; the match to TRBD2 covers 10 bases. The length of the CDR3 is 15 residues. Germline V lookup: CDR1 SGHAT, CDR2 FQNNGV. V trimming: 5 bases; J trimming: 0 bases; junction bases outside the gene matches: 4. The CDR3 bases are TGTGCCAGCAGCACTCGACTAGCGGGCTCCTACGAGCAGTACTTC. Translated, it gives CASSTRLAGSYEQYF.

This chain joins TRBV10-3 and TRBJ2-7; D is unclear. The CDR3 is 12 amino acids. The germline CDR1 and CDR2 sequences are ENHRY and SYGVKD. V dropped 8 bases and J dropped 0 bases, with 8 bases sitting between them. The CDR3 region is CAIGQSSYEQYF. CDR3 nucleotides: TGTGCCATCGGGCAGAGCTCCTACGAGCAGTACTTC.

This chain links TRBV27 with TRBJ2-7, with 10 bases identical to TRBD2. Per germline, CDR1 MNHEY and CDR2 SMNVEV (reference sequence). With V trimmed by 8 bases and J by 5 bases, 6 bases remained unmatched. This CDR3 is 13 amino acids long. DNA for the CDR3: TGTGCCAGCGCCCTAGCGGGAGCTGACGAGCAGTACTTC. Residues: CASALAGADEQYF.

This chain connects TRBV11-1 to TRBJ1-3, with TRBD1 matching over 10 bases. Germline trimming cut 6 bases from V and 2 bases from J; bases unmatched to any gene: 13. This CDR3 has 18 amino acids. CDR1 is SGHAT, CDR2 FQDESV, per germline (reference sequence). The CDR3 loop is CASSPGTGDFFTGNTIYF. The CDR3 DNA is TGTGCCAGCAGTCCCGGGACAGGGGACTTTTTTACTGGAAACACCATATATTTT.

This clonotype was detected ten times or more. This sequence joins TRBV6-6 and TRBJ2-6; D call uncertain. Trimming stripped 11 bases from V and 1 base from J, with 9 bases between. In germline, CDR1 is MNHNY, CDR2 SVGAGI (reference sequence). The CDR3 totals 13 residues. The CDR3 protein is CAAKNSGANVLTF. In DNA form, the CDR3 reads TGTGCCGCCAAAAATTCTGGGGCCAACGTCCTGACTTTC.

This clonotype was seen more than once but under ten times. The chain is built from TRBV4-1 and TRBJ2-7; 11 nucleotides align to TRBD2. Trimming at V came to 2 bases and at J to 1 base, leaving 4 bases not matched to a gene. CDR1 is MGHRA, CDR2 YSYEKL, per germline. CDR3 length equals 16 residues. This chain's CDR3 is CASSQKTSGASYEQYF. CDR3 coding DNA: TGCGCCAGCAGCCAAAAGACTAGCGGGGCTTCCTACGAGCAGTACTTC.

This clonotype came up many times. The chain has TRBV5-1 and TRBJ2-1; D is uncertain. Germline V lookup: CDR1 SGHRS, CDR2 YFSETQ. Trimming took off 9 bases at V and 0 bases at J, with 19 bases between the two ends. The CDR3 loop spans 16 amino acids. CDR3 nucleotide sequence: TGCGCCACCTCACCCTTTCCGTCTAGCTCCTACAATGAGCAGTTCTTC. It codes for CATSPFPSSSYNEQFF.

The chain combines TRBV21-1 with TRBJ2-2; the table gives TRBD1 as D, unverified against the DNA. TRBV21-1 is annotated as a pseudogene. CDR3 length equals 18 residues. This CDR3 reads CASSKGYYDRRNTGELFF. The CDR3 DNA reads TGTGCCAGCAGCAAAGGATATTACGACAGAAGGAACACCGGGGAGCTGTTTTTT.

The V call is TRBV4-1, the J call TRBJ2-7, with 7 bases lining up with TRBD2. The V and J ends lost 0 bases and 7 bases, in that order; junction bases with no gene match: 9. Germline CDR1 and CDR2: MGHRA and YSYEKL. This CDR3 has 15 residues. DNA for the CDR3: TGCGCCAGCAGCCAAGACCTAGCGGAACTTAGTGAGCAGTACTTC. Translated: CASSQDLAELSEQYF.

The chain couples TRBV4-1 to TRBJ2-1, with 10 nucleotides matching TRBD2. Losses at the gene ends were 1 base for V and 6 bases for J; bases not matched to a gene: 12. CDR1 and CDR2 from the germline V gene are MGHRA and YSYEKL. CDR3 length: 18 amino acids. CDR3 residues: CASSQVWQKREGLNEQFF. CDR3 DNA sequence: TGCGCCAGCAGCCAAGTTTGGCAGAAGCGGGAGGGCCTCAATGAGCAGTTCTTC.

The chain employs TRBV19 and TRBJ2-1, with D possibly matching TRBD2 (6 bases). The length of the CDR3 is 14 residues. Trimming took 0 bases from V and 9 from J, leaving 12 bases between them. From germline, CDR1 is LNHDA and CDR2 SQIVND (reference sequence). The CDR3 here is CASSIDPLASEQFF. CDR3 in DNA: TGTGCCAGTAGTATAGATCCTCTAGCGAGTGAGCAGTTCTTC. The whole variable domain, filled in from reference TRBV19 and TRBJ2-1, reads DGGITQSPKYLFRKEGQNVTLSCEQNLNHDAMYWYRQDPGQGLRLIYYSQIVNDFQKGDIAEGYSVSREKKESFPLTVTSAQKNPTAFYLCASSIDPLASEQFFGPGTRLTVL.

The V gene is TRBV11-2, the J gene TRBJ2-2; possibly TRBD1 for D (5 bases). The CDR3 has 17 amino acids. Trimming took 4 bases from V and 0 from J, leaving 15 bases between them. From germline, CDR1 is SGHAT and CDR2 FQNNGV. The CDR3 protein is CASSSLGYRPNTGELFF. The CDR3 DNA is TGTGCCAGCAGCTCCTTGGGGTACAGGCCGAACACCGGGGAGCTGTTTTTT.

Regarding this clonotype: This may stem from a read error, because a much larger clone lies one nucleotide away. The genes are TRBV20-1 and TRBJ1-4, with D perhaps matching TRBD1 (6 bases). The CDR3 runs 16 residues. CDR1 and CDR2 from the germline V gene are DFQATT and SNEGSKA (reference sequence). The CDR3 spells CCAPQGVRRSNEKLFF. Written as DNA, the CDR3 is TGCTGTGCGCCACAGGGAGTTCGAAGGAGTAATGAAAAACTGTTTTTT.

This clonotype has more than one count but fewer than ten. The rearrangement links TRBV9 to TRBJ2-3; no definite D call. The germline V gene encodes CDR1 SGDLS and CDR2 YYNGEE. V lost 3 bases, J lost 5 bases, and 7 bases lay in between. The CDR3 sequence is 12 residues long. This chain's CDR3 is CASSASQDTQYF. CDR3 sequence (DNA): TGTGCCAGCAGCGCCTCCCAAGATACGCAGTATTTT.

The rearrangement joins TRBV5-1 to TRBJ1-2; TRBD1 is a possible D gene (5 bases). The CDR3 extends over 14 amino acids. CDR1 and CDR2 (germline): SGHRS, YFSETQ. Trimming pared 0 bases from V and 5 bases from J, leaving 11 bases between. CDR3 nucleotide sequence: TGCGCCAGCAGCTTGGATCCGGGACCGTATGGCTACACCTTC. This encodes CASSLDPGPYGYTF.

The CDR3 bases are TGCAGCGTCGCCGGGACCGCCACAGATACGCAGTATTTT. It specifies CSVAGTATDTQYF. This sequence joins TRBV29-1 and TRBJ2-3; perhaps D is TRBD1 or TRBD2 (5 bases each). Germline V gene data show CDR1 as SQVTM and CDR2 as ANQGSEA. Trimming took off 6 bases at V and 2 bases at J, with 12 bases between the two ends. The CDR3 totals 13 residues.

This chain connects TRBV11-2 to TRBJ2-7; 8 bases agree with TRBD2. The CDR3 is made up of 15 amino acids. V shed 2 bases, J shed 5 bases, and the junction held 8 bases outside the gene matches. Germline CDR1 SGHAT, CDR2 FQNNGV. This CDR3 reads CASSLMLAGSHEQYF. The CDR3 nucleotides are TGTGCCAGCAGCTTAATGCTAGCGGGTAGCCACGAGCAGTACTTC.